This T cell receptor beta chain originates from a study of monozygotic twins with inflammatory bowel disease. TCRdb reworked the 5' RACE reads into one entry per CDR3 protein, no DNA. This sample's clone table lists 300,000 to 400,000 distinct CDR3 sequences. The CDR3 consists of 18 residues. Germline V CDR1 and CDR2: LGHNA, YSLEER. The V and J genes are TRBV4-3 and TRBJ2-3; no DNA is available, so the TRBD2 call from TCRdb remains unchecked. The sequence was obtained from a human donor with ulcerative colitis or Crohn's disease, or a healthy co-twin of an affected twin (not recorded which). The specimen was blood. This chain's CDR3 is CASSPLRAGDWRTDTQYF.